This T cell receptor beta chain was recorded in a study of blood T cell repertoires in COVID-19. Trimming took 5 bases from V and 2 from J; bases not matched to a gene: 16. The germline V gene encodes CDR1 SGHAT and CDR2 FQNNGV. This CDR3 has 18 residues. The table came from immunoSEQ multiplex PCR; TCRdb's copy has only in-frame clones and leaves some out. This table holds about 210,000 clones, around 87% found once. The chain is built from TRBV11-2 and TRBJ2-7; 9 bases are shared with TRBD2. Sequencing input: PBMCs or T cells enriched from blood (not recorded which). The TCR sequence derives from a man aged 25 to 45 in a cohort exposed to, infected with or recovered from COVID-19 (not recorded which). The CDR3 is CASSPRRASGALTYEQYF. The CDR3 DNA follows: TGTGCCAGCAGCCCCCGGAGGGCTAGCGGGGCCCTAACCTACGAGCAGTACTTC.